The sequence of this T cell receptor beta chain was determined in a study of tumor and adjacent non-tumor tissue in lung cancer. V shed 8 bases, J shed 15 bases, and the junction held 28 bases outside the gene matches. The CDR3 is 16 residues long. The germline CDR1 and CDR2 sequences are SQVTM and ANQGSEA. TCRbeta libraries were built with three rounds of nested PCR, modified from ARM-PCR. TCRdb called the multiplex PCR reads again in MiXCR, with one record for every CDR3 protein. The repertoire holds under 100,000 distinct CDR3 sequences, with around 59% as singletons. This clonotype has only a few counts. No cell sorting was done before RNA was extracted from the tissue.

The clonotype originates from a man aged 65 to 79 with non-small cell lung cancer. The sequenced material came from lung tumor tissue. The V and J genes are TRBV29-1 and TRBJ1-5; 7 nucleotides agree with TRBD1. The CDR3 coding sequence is TGCAGCAACCAATTAAGTGACAGGGAAGACAATCAGCCCTGGCATTTT. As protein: CSNQLSDREDNQPWHF.